This TCR beta chain was retrieved from a study of liver allograft versus peripheral blood T cells. Overall study: Recipients' peripheral blood supplied the T cell receptor repertoires against which those in transplanted livers were compared.

Using its own MiXCR run on the reads, TCRdb lists one record per CDR3 protein. The sample has 6,000 or so distinct CDR3 sequences; approximately 15% are singletons. This clonotype has ten or more counts. Its antigen is currently unknown. Regarding the study as a whole: A difference was reportedly observed between T cell receptor repertoires inside liver allografts and those in peripheral blood.

Trimming took off 0 bases at V and 0 bases at J, with 9 bases between the two ends. Germline V gives CDR1 SGHDT, CDR2 YYEEEE. The length of the CDR3 is 15 residues. This TCR was recovered from a human patient who had a liver transplant. The T cells may come from the graft donor. V and J are TRBV5-6 and TRBJ1-1; D is ambiguous. The DNA of the CDR3 is TGTGCCAGCAGCTTGGCGGCAGCTCTGAACACTGAAGCTTTCTTT. Its translation is CASSLAAALNTEAFF.